This T cell receptor beta chain was sequenced during a study of T cells after yellow fever vaccination. Study findings and constraints: Abundant clonotypes from the bulk population could get into FACS-sorted repertoires as contaminants.

The length of the CDR3 is 12 residues. Germline V gene lookup returns CDR1 SEHNR and CDR2 FQNEAQ (reference sequence). Trimming cost V 11 bases and J 0 bases, with 10 bases left between them. The sample holds a few counts of this clonotype. Its antigen is still unknown. MiXCR, run by TCRdb on the 5' RACE reads, gives a single entry per CDR3 protein. In the table there are some 320,000 distinct CDR3 sequences, approximately 12% of which are singletons. The sequencing used CD4+ T cells sorted from PBMCs, collected 45 days after the yellow fever booster vaccination. This sequence was found in a man between 18 and 35 years old who received the YFV17D yellow fever vaccine. The chain recombines TRBV7-9 with TRBJ1-2, with D possibly being TRBD1 (5 bases). CDR3 loop: CAGQVTNYGYTF. The CDR3 nucleotides read TGTGCCGGACAAGTAACTAACTATGGCTACACCTTC.